This T cell receptor (beta chain) was documented in a study of blood T cell repertoires in COVID-19. Germline CDR1 reads MNHEY; CDR2 reads SVGEGT. V was clipped by 5 bases and J by 0 bases, with 13 bases between them. The CDR3 sequence is 15 residues long. Source study methods: Estimated nucleated cell counts came from reference gene primer amplification. The repertoire was sequenced with immunoSEQ multiplex PCR; TCRdb's copy has only in-frame clones and lacks some. V and J calls and clone size are given by that table; D and trimming were obtained from the DNA. The profile shows roughly 74,000 clones, about four fifths of them singletons.

Material: peripheral blood. The V gene is TRBV6-2 or TRBV6-3, the J gene TRBJ1-1, with TRBD1 as a possible D gene (6 bases). This TCR was recovered from a man in his sixties or seventies with acute or convalescent COVID-19. CDR3 sequence: CASSRPGHLNTEAFF. CDR3 DNA sequence: TGTGCCAGCAGTCGCCCGGGACACTTGAACACTGAAGCTTTCTTT.